The clone carrying this T cell receptor beta chain has only one observation. The data were produced by immunoSEQ multiplex PCR, yet TCRdb's version contains in-frame clones alone and is incomplete. The sample lists around 80,000 clones, 94% seen once, with about 1% in the top ten. The data were taken from a study of T cell changes during pregnancy in multiple sclerosis. The CDR3 has 16 residues. With 0 bases removed from V and 0 bases from J, the gap between germline ends came to 9 bases. Germline V gene sequence: CDR1 MNHNY, CDR2 SVGAGI (reference sequence). The source material was peripheral blood, sampled in the second trimester of pregnancy. The chain combines TRBV6-6 with TRBJ1-3, with D unresolved. The sequence derives from a female donor in good health, enrolled as a control in a pregnancy study. CDR3 residues: CASSYSRESSGNTIYF. Here the CDR3 DNA reads TGTGCCAGCAGTTACTCGAGGGAAAGCTCTGGAAACACCATATATTTT.